The source of this TCR beta chain is a study of T cells in Graves' hyperthyroidism and ophthalmopathy. Findings of the study overall: Also found in blood were most expanded thyroid clonotypes above 0.001. In simple terms, a model built on 13 V-J features told ophthalmopathy apart from stable hyperthyroidism.

Researchers took RNA transcripts and amplified the TCR beta CDR3 regions from them. A set of HTBI primers served as the primers for a first-round RT-PCR of the TCR CDR3. TCRdb re-called the multiplex PCR reads through MiXCR, storing one row per CDR3 protein. The sample holds a few hundred thousand distinct CDR3 sequences; about 16% are singletons and the top ten take roughly 3%. CDR3 length equals 15 residues. Germline lookup yields CDR1 DFQATT and CDR2 SNEGSKA (reference sequence). Deletions cut 1 base from V and 6 bases from J, with 19 bases between. This clonotype was seen a handful of times. What it recognizes is unknown. Lactation, pregnancy, other autoimmune disease or uncontrolled infection excluded patients. The source of the PBMCs was 8 to 10 ml of fresh peripheral blood.

The sample consisted of blood. This clonotype originated in a woman in her thirties or forties with Graves' ophthalmopathy. V gene TRBV20-1 combines with J gene TRBJ2-7; possible D gene TRBD1, 6 bases. CDR3 sequence (DNA): TGCAGTGCTAGAGTTTTGGCAGGGGCGTTGGGCGAGCAGTACTTC. It translates to CSARVLAGALGEQYF.